These T cell receptor beta chains were read from a single sample in a study of vaccination effects on CD4 cells after COVID-19. Antigens of these TCRs are unknown. Profiling relied on immunoSEQ multiplex PCR, and the TCRdb table lists in-frame clones only, not all of them. Here the sample spans around 40,000 clones, about 75% being singletons. The sample here was CD4+ T cells from PBMCs cultured with a peptide pool, taken before COVID-19 vaccination. These TCRs come from a human donor who had a prior SARS-CoV-2 infection. Each CDR3 is given with its conserved first and last residue. The order of the fields is J gene, V gene, clone size, D gene, CDR3 protein, CDR3 DNA. D genes are given only for firm matches. A row's size may be missing; if present it is once, few, many or a size class.

TRBJ1-5 TRBV19 NA NA CASKGRLIGQPQHF TGTGCCAGTAAAGGGCGGTTAATTGGTCAGCCCCAGCATTTT
TRBJ1-3 TRBV3-1/TRBV3-2 NA NA CASSQQGRNTIYF TGTGCCAGCAGCCAACAGGGAAGAAACACCATATATTTT
TRBJ2-1 TRBV7-2 once TRBD2 CASSLVAGGIIGEQFF TGTGCCAGCAGCTTAGTGGCGGGAGGTATTATAGGTGAGCAGTTCTTC
TRBJ2-1 TRBV5-1 NA NA CASSLERIEQFF TGCGCCAGCAGCTTAGAACGGATTGAGCAGTTCTTC
TRBJ1-2 TRBV7-6 once NA CASSSGRDYGYTF TGTGCCAGCAGCTCAGGGAGGGACTATGGCTACACCTTC
TRBJ2-1 TRBV9 NA TRBD2 CASSVVGTSGYNEQFF TGTGCCAGCAGCGTAGTTGGGACTAGCGGGTACAATGAGCAGTTCTTC
TRBJ2-1 TRBV3-1/TRBV3-2 NA TRBD2 CASSQFSRGRASVYPLNEQFF TGTGCCAGCAGCCAATTTTCTCGAGGGAGGGCCTCAGTCTACCCTTTAAATGAGCAGTTCTTC
TRBJ2-7 TRBV28 once TRBD2 CASSFTSGSLSYEQYF TGTGCCAGCAGTTTTACTAGCGGGAGCCTTTCCTACGAGCAGTACTTC
TRBJ2-3 TRBV30 once NA CAWGWLGPSTDTQYF TGTGCCTGGGGGTGGTTGGGCCCTAGCACAGATACGCAGTATTTT
TRBJ1-5 TRBV30 NA NA CAWSVGPYSNQPQHF TGTGCCTGGAGTGTAGGCCCATATAGCAATCAGCCCCAGCATTTT
TRBJ1-5 TRBV11-3 NA NA CASSSSGDQPQHF TGTGCCAGCAGCTCCTCAGGGGACCAGCCCCAGCATTTT
TRBJ1-1 TRBV2 NA NA CASSAVGLTEAFF TGTGCCAGTTCGGCCGTGGGGTTGACTGAAGCTTTCTTT
TRBJ1-3 TRBV7-2 NA NA CASSTQGTGNTIYF TGTGCCAGCAGTACTCAGGGGACTGGAAACACCATATATTTT
TRBJ2-7 TRBV29-1 NA NA CSVEEWHPYEQYF TGCAGCGTTGAAGAATGGCATCCCTACGAGCAGTACTTC
TRBJ1-5 TRBV7-2 few NA CASSSTTGGNQPQHF TGTGCCAGCAGCTCGACGACCGGTGGCAATCAGCCCCAGCATTTT
TRBJ2-1 TRBV29-1 NA NA CSARRDRTSYNEQFF TGCAGCGCCAGACGGGACCGCACATCCTACAATGAGCAGTTCTTC
TRBJ2-6 TRBV9 NA NA CASSAGDSGANVLTF TGTGCCAGCAGCGCTGGGGACTCTGGGGCCAACGTCCTGACTTTC
TRBJ1-2 TRBV12-3/TRBV12-4 NA NA CASSYEAYGYTF TGTGCCAGCAGTTATGAAGCATATGGCTACACCTTC
TRBJ1-6 TRBV7-9 few TRBD1 CASSSQGAYSPLHF TGTGCCAGCAGCTCACAGGGGGCTTATTCACCCCTCCACTTT
TRBJ2-1 TRBV4-3 NA NA CASSQDIGGREQFF TGCGCCAGCAGCCAAGATATTGGAGGGAGAGAGCAGTTCTTC
TRBJ2-7 TRBV29-1 NA NA CSVTRATYEQYF TGCAGCGTTACCCGGGCAACCTACGAGCAGTACTTC
TRBJ2-7 TRBV15 NA NA CATSRYTTLYEQYF TGTGCCACCAGCAGATACACTACCCTCTACGAGCAGTACTTC
TRBJ2-1 TRBV13 NA NA CASSRNKLGGQFF TGTGCCAGCAGCCGCAACAAGCTAGGGGGACAGTTCTTC
TRBJ2-7 TRBV28 NA TRBD1 CASSFPGGITYEQYF TGTGCCAGCAGTTTCCCAGGGGGCATCACCTACGAGCAGTACTTC
TRBJ2-6 TRBV19 NA NA CASSIGAGSYVLTF TGTGCCAGTAGTATAGGCGCAGGGTCGTACGTCCTGACTTTC
TRBJ2-3 TRBV3-1/TRBV3-2 NA TRBD2 CASSQPTSVRGVVTQYF TGTGCCAGCAGCCAACCGACTAGCGTGAGGGGGGTAGTCACGCAGTATTTT
TRBJ2-2 TRBV6-4 NA NA CASSDSDQNTGELFF TGTGCCAGCAGTGACTCAGATCAGAACACCGGGGAGCTGTTTTTT
TRBJ1-1 TRBV5-1 NA TRBD1 CASSRGQGGMNTEAFF TGCGCCAGCAGCCGGGGACAGGGGGGAATGAACACTGAAGCTTTCTTT
TRBJ1-4 TRBV20-1 NA NA CSASFNTGGIF TGCAGTGCTAGCTTTAATACCGGGGGAATTTTT
TRBJ2-3 TRBV11-1 few NA CASSLPELGADTQYF TGTGCCAGCAGCTTACCCGAGTTGGGGGCGGATACGCAGTATTTT
TRBJ2-7 TRBV7-9 NA TRBD1 CASSLDRGRRYEQYF TGTGCCAGCAGCCTAGACAGGGGCCGCCGCTACGAGCAGTACTTC
TRBJ2-6 TRBV12-1 NA NA CASSLRRDLSSGANVLTF TGTGCCAGCAGCTTACGACGGGACCTGAGCTCTGGGGCCAACGTCCTGACTTTC
TRBJ2-3 TRBV29-1 NA NA CSVRLFTDTQYF TGCAGCGTCCGGCTCTTCACAGATACGCAGTATTTT
TRBJ2-1 TRBV5-1 once NA CASSLGRGQPNEQFF TGCGCCAGCAGCTTGGGGCGGGGCCAACCCAATGAGCAGTTCTTC
TRBJ2-3 TRBV11-3 NA TRBD2 CASSGASGASSTDTQYF TGTGCCAGCAGCGGGGCTAGCGGGGCGTCTAGCACAGATACGCAGTATTTT
TRBJ2-3 TRBV2 NA NA CASSEWGARDTQYF TGTGCCAGCAGTGAATGGGGGGCGAGAGATACGCAGTATTTT
TRBJ2-7 TRBV2 NA TRBD2 CASSEPTSGVASSYEQYF TGTGCCAGCAGTGAGCCGACTAGCGGGGTTGCTAGCTCCTACGAGCAGTACTTC
TRBJ1-2 TRBV15 NA NA CATSRTNYGYTF TGTGCCACCAGCAGAACTAACTATGGCTACACCTTC
TRBJ2-6 TRBV10-1 NA TRBD2 CASPGLAGGLRPANVLTF TGCGCCAGCCCCGGACTAGCGGGAGGGTTGCGTCCGGCTAACGTCCTGACTTTC
TRBJ2-1 TRBV7-2 NA NA CASSLYSADDEQFF TGTGCCAGCAGCTTATACAGCGCTGACGATGAGCAGTTCTTC
TRBJ2-2 TRBV19 NA NA CASSIVRGTANTGELFF TGTGCCAGTAGTATAGTGCGTGGGACTGCCAACACCGGGGAGCTGTTTTTT
TRBJ2-7 TRBV18 NA NA CASSQGGRSYEQYF TGTGCCAGCTCACAAGGGGGGCGGAGCTACGAGCAGTACTTC
TRBJ1-4 TRBV4-2 NA NA CASSPDRDFNEKLFF TGTGCCAGCAGCCCTGACCGGGACTTTAATGAAAAACTGTTTTTT
TRBJ2-3 TRBV4-2 few NA CASSPQASTDTQYF TGTGCCAGCAGCCCTCAGGCAAGCACAGATACGCAGTATTTT
TRBJ2-1 TRBV5-4 NA TRBD1 CASSQGQGYNEQFF TGTGCCAGCAGCCAGGGACAGGGATACAATGAGCAGTTCTTC
TRBJ1-2 TRBV5-1 few NA CASSLGGYLNYGYTF TGCGCCAGCAGCTTGGGGGGCTACCTAAACTATGGCTACACCTTC
TRBJ1-2 TRBV6-1 NA NA CASSDLPDYGYTF TGTGCCAGCAGTGACCTACCTGACTATGGCTACACCTTC
TRBJ2-3 TRBV3-1/TRBV3-2 NA NA CASSQGADTADTQYF TGTGCCAGCAGCCAAGGGGCGGACACGGCAGATACGCAGTATTTT
TRBJ2-7 TRBV11-3 NA NA CASSLVAGSRSYEQYF TGTGCCAGCAGCTTAGTCGCAGGCAGTAGGTCCTACGAGCAGTACTTC
TRBJ2-3 TRBV2 NA NA CASSSFRPDTDTQYF TGTGCCAGCAGTTCATTCCGACCAGACACAGATACGCAGTATTTT